These 11 T cell receptor beta chains came from one sample sequenced in a study of cytomegalovirus exposure and HLA in healthy donors. Some clones are missing from TCRdb's copy, which holds only in-frame ones; the method was immunoSEQ multiplex PCR. Here the sample spans about 150,000 clones, more than 75% being singletons. The sample consisted of PBMCs. Source of these receptors: a man between 18 and 35 years old in good health and CMV-seronegative.

The gene calls are TRBV14 and TRBJ2-1, with 14 nucleotides matching TRBD2. The germline V gene has CDR1 SGHDN and CDR2 FVKESK. V lost 0 bases, J lost 8 bases, and 12 bases stayed unmatched. The CDR3 runs 19 residues. CDR3 nucleotide sequence: TGTGCCAGCAGCCAAGAGGGAGGACCGGGACTAGCGGGAGAGGATGAGCAGTTCTTC. This sequence encodes CASSQEGGPGLAGEDEQFF.

The chain has TRBV27 and TRBJ1-2, with 7 bases lining up with TRBD1. The CDR3 runs to 14 residues. The V gene's germline CDR1 is MNHEY and CDR2 SMNVEV (reference sequence). J lost 4 bases, V lost 2 bases, and 4 bases had no gene match. The CDR3 region is CASSLNRGGYGYTF. As DNA, the CDR3 is TGTGCCAGCAGTTTAAACAGGGGCGGCTATGGCTACACCTTC.

The chain joins TRBV6-1 to TRBJ2-7; weak D call: TRBD1 (5 bases). Looked up from germline, CDR1 is MNHNS and CDR2 is SASEGT. The CDR3 is made up of 13 amino acids. V lost 3 bases to trimming and J lost 4 bases, with 10 bases between them. CDR3 protein: CASSEYGAYEQYV. In DNA form, the CDR3 reads TGTGCCAGCAGTGAGTATGGGGCGTACGAGCAGTACGTC.

V usage is TRBV7-9 and J usage is TRBJ2-1; TRBD2 aligns across 10 bases. Trimming at V came to 2 bases and at J to 7 bases, leaving 5 bases not matched to a gene. The CDR3 runs to 15 residues. Germline V lookup: CDR1 SEHNR, CDR2 FQNEAQ (reference sequence). The CDR3 coding sequence is TGTGCCAGCAGCTTACTAGCGGGAGTGAAGAATGAGCAGTTCTTC. Protein: CASSLLAGVKNEQFF.

The V and J genes are TRBV28 and TRBJ1-1; 8 nucleotides align to TRBD1. Germline V gene data show CDR1 as MDHEN and CDR2 as SYDVKM. The CDR3 loop spans 15 amino acids. Trimming at V came to 6 bases and at J to 2 bases, leaving 8 bases not matched to a gene. CDR3 amino acids: CASSLHGQGNTEAFF. For the CDR3, the DNA is TGTGCCAGCAGCCTCCATGGACAGGGAAACACTGAAGCTTTCTTT. Drawing the rest from reference TRBV28 and TRBJ1-1, the complete variable domain is DVKVTQSSRYLVKRTGEKVFLECVQDMDHENMFWYRQDPGLGLRLIYFSYDVKMKEKGDIPEGYSVSREKKERFSLILESASTNQTSMYLCASSLHGQGNTEAFFGQGTRLTVV.

The chain links TRBV11-2 to TRBJ2-7; TRBD2 matches at 7 bases. The CDR3 length is 14 residues. V gave up 2 bases and J gave up 1 base; unmatched junction bases: 2. CDR1 SGHAT and CDR2 FQNNGV come from the germline V gene. The CDR3 DNA reads TGTGCCAGCAGCTTAAGCGGGAATTCCTACGAGCAGTACTTC. This encodes CASSLSGNSYEQYF.

V is TRBV28 and J is TRBJ1-4, with 7 positions matching TRBD1. This CDR3 is built from 13 residues. From germline, CDR1 is MDHEN and CDR2 SYDVKM. With V trimmed by 7 bases and J by 5 bases, 4 bases remained unmatched. For the CDR3, the DNA is TGTGCCAGCATCGGGACAGAGAATGAAAAACTGTTTTTT. This encodes CASIGTENEKLFF.

This chain joins TRBV5-4 and TRBJ2-2; D ambiguous. The CDR3 has 12 residues. Deletions cut 4 bases from V and 6 bases from J, with 7 bases between. CDR1 and CDR2 from the germline V gene are SGHNT and YYREEE (reference sequence). The CDR3 sequence: CASSPVAGELFF. The CDR3 nucleotides are TGTGCCAGCAGCCCGGTGGCCGGGGAGCTGTTTTTT.

The rearrangement links TRBV5-4 to TRBJ2-1; a possible D gene is TRBD2 (6 bases). This CDR3 region has 18 residues. Trimming shortened V by 6 bases and J by 5 bases, and 27 bases separated the two germline ends. Germline V CDR1 and CDR2: SGHNT, YYREEE (reference sequence). CDR3 loop: CASTAMGGAAPPNNEQFF. The CDR3 nucleotides read TGTGCCAGCACCGCGATGGGGGGAGCAGCCCCGCCGAACAATGAGCAGTTCTTC.

The chain uses TRBV18 and TRBJ1-2, with D maybe TRBD1 (6 bases). The V end lost 6 bases, the J end lost 6 bases, and 14 bases lay between the germline ends. The CDR3 loop spans 13 amino acids. Per the germline V gene, CDR1 is KGHSH and CDR2 is LQKENI. The CDR3 bases are TGTGCCAGCTCTCCGGCCAGGGGTGATGGCTACACCTTC. It translates to CASSPARGDGYTF.

Details on this clone: Lacking the conserved final phenylalanine or tryptophan, this CDR3 likely reflects a read error. It is unclear where the CDR3 begins or ends on the DNA, so no DNA is shown, and the CDR3 is as TCRdb lists it. The chain couples TRBV21-1 to TRBJ1-4; the D call TRBD1 from the table was never checked on the DNA. TRBV21-1 is given as a pseudogene. The CDR3 is 9 amino acids long, termini counted. The CDR3 region is CASSKGWQG.